This TCR beta chain derives from a study of cytomegalovirus exposure and HLA in healthy donors. Study outcomes and limitations: In the analysis, some V segments, TRBV6-2 and TRBV6-3 included, were excluded as indistinguishable. Segments of the TCR beta V type were, in most cases, productive about 87% or about 30% of the time in an earlier analysis.

Amplification used 60 Vbeta primers and 13 Jbeta primers. The method was immunoSEQ multiplex PCR; TCRdb's version includes in-frame clones alone and lacks a portion of them. In the table there are 60,000 or so clones, about 90% of which are singletons. V was pared by 2 bases and J by 0 bases, with 3 bases of the junction left unmatched. The CDR3 spans 16 residues. Germline-derived CDR1 and CDR2 are SGHTA and FQGNSA. Concerning this clone: Its antigen is currently unknown.

Sequenced input: PBMCs. This clonotype originated in a man aged 25 to 40 in good health and CMV-seropositive. The rearrangement joins TRBV7-2 to TRBJ2-7; 11 bases align to TRBD1. The CDR3 coding sequence is TGTGCCAGCAGCTTATTGGGGACAGGGGGCTCCTACGAGCAGTACTTC. Residues: CASSLLGTGGSYEQYF.